The 13 T cell receptor beta chains presented below share a single source sample, sequenced in a study of blood T cell repertoires in COVID-19. TCRdb keeps only in-frame clones here, not all; method: immunoSEQ multiplex PCR. The table shows 150,000 to 200,000 clones, with less than 85% occurring only once. Sequenced sample: PBMCs or T cells enriched from blood (not recorded which). The receptors stem from a man between 45 and 60 years old who had recovered from COVID-19.

The chain links TRBV30 to TRBJ2-2, with D unresolved. CDR1 is GTSNPN, CDR2 SVGIG, per germline (reference sequence). The V end lost 0 bases, the J end lost 2 bases, and 4 bases lay between the germline ends. The CDR3 is 13 amino acids. The CDR3 reads CAWSVLNTGELFF. The CDR3 DNA sequence: TGTGCCTGGAGTGTACTCAACACCGGGGAGCTGTTTTTT.

V and J are TRBV27 and TRBJ2-5; no definite D call. The CDR3 runs to 14 residues. CDR1 is MNHEY and CDR2 is SMNVEV in the germline V gene (reference sequence). V was pared by 6 bases and J by 5 bases, with 16 bases between. As DNA, the CDR3 is TGTGCCAGCAGCCTAGATTTCTCGGTGGAGACCCAGTACTTC. It codes for CASSLDFSVETQYF.

Only a few counts were recorded for this clone. This rearrangement joins TRBV19 to TRBJ2-1; 12 bases match TRBD2. Trimming at V came to 6 bases and at J to 5 bases, leaving 2 bases not matched to a gene. This CDR3 has 14 amino acids. Germline CDR1 and CDR2: LNHDA and SQIVND (reference sequence). The CDR3 spells CASSTSGGNNEQFF. DNA for the CDR3: TGTGCCAGTAGCACTAGCGGGGGGAACAATGAGCAGTTCTTC.

The chain recombines TRBV27 with TRBJ1-2; D may be TRBD1 (5 bases). V gave up 3 bases and J gave up 5 bases, with 13 bases separating them. Germline V gives CDR1 MNHEY, CDR2 SMNVEV (reference sequence). There are 14 residues in the CDR3. The CDR3 region has the DNA TGTGCCAGCAGTTTCACAGGTCTTAAGTATGGCTACACCTTC. Protein sequence: CASSFTGLKYGYTF.

This clone came up a few times. V is TRBV28 and J is TRBJ2-5, with a weak D call TRBD2 (5 bases). Trimming pared 8 bases from V and 2 bases from J, leaving 12 bases between. The CDR3 loop spans 13 amino acids. Germline V gives CDR1 MDHEN, CDR2 SYDVKM. CDR3 residues: CASGRTGQETQYF. The CDR3 nucleotides read TGTGCCAGCGGGAGAACGGGGCAAGAGACCCAGTACTTC.

V and J are TRBV9 and TRBJ2-7; D might be TRBD1 (8 bases). The germline V and J ends were trimmed by 7 bases and 5 bases, with 16 bases remaining between them. Germline CDR1 reads SGDLS; CDR2 reads YYNGEE. The CDR3 covers 13 residues. The CDR3 here is CASSRTGRDEQYF. For the CDR3, the DNA is TGTGCCAGCTCACGGACAGGGAGGGACGAGCAGTACTTC.

This chain joins TRBV7-2 and TRBJ1-5; possibly TRBD1 for D (5 bases). The V end was cut by 1 base, the J end by 2 bases, with 6 bases between. There are 14 residues in the CDR3. The germline gives CDR1 SGHTA, CDR2 FQGNSA. The CDR3 region is CASSLEGGNQPQHF. CDR3 in DNA: TGTGCCAGCAGCTTAGAAGGGGGCAATCAGCCCCAGCATTTT.

This clone was counted once. The V and J genes are TRBV9 and TRBJ1-3, with D tentatively TRBD1 (6 bases). Germline lookup yields CDR1 SGDLS and CDR2 YYNGEE. The CDR3 has 16 residues. V was shortened by 4 bases and J by 0 bases, with 14 bases between the two germline ends. CDR3 DNA sequence: TGTGCCAGCAGCCCTCGAACAGGGAACTCTGGAAACACCATATATTTT. Protein sequence: CASSPRTGNSGNTIYF.

V is TRBV24-1 and J is TRBJ1-5; possible D gene TRBD1, 5 bases. Between the trimmed V and J ends, which lost 10 bases and 6 bases, there was a span of 12 bases. This CDR3 has 12 residues. Germline CDR1 reads KGHDR; CDR2 reads SFDVKD. In DNA, the CDR3 is TGTGCCACGGGGGGGGTCGGTCAGCCCCAGCATTTT. Residues: CATGGVGQPQHF.

The chain combines TRBV7-2 with TRBJ1-5, with D unresolved. The CDR3 contains 14 residues. The germline V gene has CDR1 SGHTA and CDR2 FQGNSA. Trimming cost V 1 base and J 4 bases, with 8 bases left between them. The CDR3 protein is CASSLGGLNQPQHF. The CDR3 bases are TGTGCCAGCAGCTTAGGTGGACTTAATCAGCCCCAGCATTTT.

This sequence joins TRBV19 and TRBJ2-1, with unresolved D. The germline CDR1 and CDR2 sequences are LNHDA and SQIVND (reference sequence). V was clipped by 6 bases and J by 9 bases, with 18 bases between them. The CDR3 loop spans 14 amino acids. The CDR3 nucleotides are TGTGCCAGTAGGCCGGGTTACGGATTGAGTGAGCAGTTCTTC. It codes for CASRPGYGLSEQFF.

The genes are TRBV7-9 and TRBJ2-1; maybe TRBD2 (7 bases). CDR1 and CDR2 (germline): SEHNR, FQNEAQ (reference sequence). There are 16 residues in the CDR3. V lost 5 bases and J 3 bases, leaving 17 bases between the germline ends. The CDR3: CASSLGGRGNYNEQFF. CDR3 in DNA: TGTGCCAGCAGCCTCGGGGGGCGGGGGAACTACAATGAGCAGTTCTTC.

The chain uses TRBV5-1 and TRBJ1-3; 9 bases align to TRBD1. Germline assignment: CDR1 SGHRS and CDR2 YFSETQ. V was pared by 3 bases and J by 8 bases, with 3 bases of the junction left unmatched. The CDR3 is made up of 13 amino acids. CDR3: CASSSGQGDTIYF. In DNA, the CDR3 is TGCGCCAGCAGCTCGGGACAGGGTGACACCATATATTTT.